The present TCR beta chain was sequenced within a study of identical twins (dated by TCRdb to about 2016). In terms of the full investigation: To test whether fetal clonotypes persist, the study used deep sequencing on TCR alpha and beta repertoires from monozygotic twins, unrelated adults of various ages, and cord blood. To rule out contamination, the twin experiments were replicated at different times with different library preparation protocols. The full study reports these points: Out-of-frame TCR alpha sharing in monozygotic twins was systematically underestimated by recombination models, whereas sharing between unrelated individuals was in agreement with the recombination models. Invariant T cells such as MAIT and iNKT could partly confound zero-insertion analyses, although diverse VJ usage argued against such confounding for most clonotypes. Out-of-frame TCR alpha sequences shared between twins showed an excess of low generation-probability sequences compared with coincidental sharing between unrelated individuals. Because the same donors could not be followed over many years, the conclusions depended on cross-sectional statistical analysis. In beta out-of-frame sequences, excess twin sharing was weaker, because having fewer shared sequences lowered the signal-to-noise ratio. Fewer insertions were carried by abundant cord blood beta clonotypes, a similar but weaker trend appeared in young adult naive repertoires, and no such trend appeared in memory repertoires.

Library creation used 5' RACE. The instrument was an Illumina HiSeq 2000. Template switching added a universal primer binding site, and the final cDNA carried a unique molecular identifier that allowed TCR cDNA molecules to be counted accurately. Specific primers in the conserved constant-segment region were used to synthesize first-strand cDNA for the TCR alpha and beta chains. To control for contamination, every cDNA library was double barcoded, receiving both a SMART-Mk sample barcode and Illumina barcodes. Two successive PCR steps introduced TruSeq adapter sequences along with Illumina sample barcodes. TCR alpha and beta cDNA libraries were sequenced on the Illumina HiSeq platform with custom primers. Concerning the study's data processing: Raw reads were processed with MiGEC to extract unique molecular identifiers, and MiXCR was used to determine CDR3 positions. Recombination models were inferred per individual with the repgenHMM and IGoR tools using an EM algorithm. Shared clonotypes were analyzed with the tcR package in R, and sharing was normalized by the product of cloneset sizes. Out-of-frame nonproductive sequences were analyzed to study raw recombination free of thymic and clonal selection effects. TCRdb cleaned the public reads at Q25 with fastp, built clones with MiXCR and kept in-frame beta chains. Every distinct CDR3 protein forms one entry, paired with its most common genes and DNA. TCRdb assigned the V and J calls; the authors' analysis was not used. The sample table records about 520,000 distinct CDR3 sequences; approximately 22% of these occur just once. The ten largest account for about 0.91% of the sample.

The junction carries 11 bases between V and J, which are trimmed by 4 bases and 2 bases respectively. The germline V gene sets CDR1 to SGHAT and CDR2 to FQNNGV. The CDR3 runs 15 residues from the cysteine to the phenylalanine. The retained sequence is limited to the CDR3, 45 bases, with the frame set at the first base. On this clonotype: Its specific antigen is unknown. Base qualities were left out, and no much larger clone turns up one base away.

Every donor was a healthy Caucasian. The twin cohort consisted of three pairs of female monozygotic twins, all aged about 18 to 30 years. Positive isolation kits from Invitrogen were used to isolate the CD4+ and CD8+ T cell populations. The same data also contributed to another study, on T cells expressing NK-cell markers. The second study reports: TCR beta-chain repertoires were profiled in sorted CD3+CD56+NKG2C+, CD3+CD56+NKG2C- and CD3+CD56-NKG2C+ T-cell subsets from eight donors. Of the eight sequenced donors, seven were found to be HCMV-seropositive and one was found to be HCMV-seronegative. To restrict sorting to alphabetaTCR-expressing T cells, an anti-gammadeltaTCR antibody was added in several experiments. In 5 to 7 donors, the dominant CD3+CD56+NKG2C+ clonotypes ranked among the top 10 CD8+ clonotypes, making up about 1.0-7.5% of CD8+ T cells. Those dominant clonotypes were again the most abundant among CD3+CD56-NKG2C+ cells in four donors, at about 28.3-65%. It remained unclear whether the expanded NKG2C-expressing T cell clones were specific for HCMV antigens. All eight donors whose samples were sequenced were randomly selected healthy volunteers, three of them men and five women. HCMV serostatus was determined by detecting HCMV-specific IgG in serum with a commercial ELISA kit. Reads were demultiplexed and grouped by UMI with MIGEC, and clonotypes were assembled and quantified with MiTCR. Only TCR cDNA sequences supported by at least two reads were kept to exclude erroneous sequences. Downstream repertoire analysis used the tcR package, and clonotypes were matched across fractions by CDR3 nucleotide sequence plus V segment. VDJmatch was used to annotate antigen specificity against VDJdb, with one amino acid substitution in CDR3 allowed.

The sequence links TRBV11-2 to TRBJ2-2; possibly the D gene is TRBD2, per 6 matching bases. The receptor's source is a woman aged 18-29 years in good health. The sequenced sample was CD4+ T cells sorted from blood. The CDR3 in this case is CASSWTIGNTGELFF. The sequence in DNA is TGTGCCAGCAGCTGGACTATAGGCAACACCGGGGAGCTGTTTTTT.